Sequencing of this TCR beta chain was carried out in a study of blood T cell repertoires in COVID-19. Across the whole study: Researchers got acute and convalescent COVID-19 samples from the United States, Italy and Spain.

With 5 bases clipped from V and 3 bases from J, the junction kept 9 bases outside the gene matches. The germline gives CDR1 SGHTA, CDR2 FQGNSA. This CDR3 region has 15 residues. Per the original methods: Cell counts per sample came from amplifying reference gene primers. Assay used: immunoSEQ multiplex PCR; TCRdb lists only in-frame clones, some missing. V and J calls and clone size follow that table, whereas D and trimming were derived from the DNA. The sample lists about 380,000 clones; around 89% were seen once. The receptor was derived from a young woman who had recovered from COVID-19. Sequenced material: PBMCs or T cells enriched from blood (not recorded which). The rearrangement uses TRBV7-2 and TRBJ1-2; TRBD1 matches at 7 bases. This CDR3 reads CASSPEDRWDYGYTF. CDR3 DNA: TGTGCCAGCAGCCCAGAGGACAGGTGGGACTATGGCTACACCTTC.